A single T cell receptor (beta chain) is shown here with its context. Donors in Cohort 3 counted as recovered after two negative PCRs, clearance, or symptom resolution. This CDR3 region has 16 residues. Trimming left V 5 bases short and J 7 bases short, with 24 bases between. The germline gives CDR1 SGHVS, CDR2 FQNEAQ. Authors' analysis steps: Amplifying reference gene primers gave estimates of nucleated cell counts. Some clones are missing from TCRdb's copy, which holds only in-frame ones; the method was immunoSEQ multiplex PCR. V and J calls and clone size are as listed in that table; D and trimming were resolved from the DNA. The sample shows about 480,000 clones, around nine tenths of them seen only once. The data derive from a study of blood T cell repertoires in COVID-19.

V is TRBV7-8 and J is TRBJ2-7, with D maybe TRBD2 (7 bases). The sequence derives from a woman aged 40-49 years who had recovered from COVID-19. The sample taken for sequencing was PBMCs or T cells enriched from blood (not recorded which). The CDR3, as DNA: TGTGCCAGCAGCCCCCCTAAGGGAGGGGGGGCTCGGGAGCAGTACTTC. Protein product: CASSPPKGGGAREQYF.